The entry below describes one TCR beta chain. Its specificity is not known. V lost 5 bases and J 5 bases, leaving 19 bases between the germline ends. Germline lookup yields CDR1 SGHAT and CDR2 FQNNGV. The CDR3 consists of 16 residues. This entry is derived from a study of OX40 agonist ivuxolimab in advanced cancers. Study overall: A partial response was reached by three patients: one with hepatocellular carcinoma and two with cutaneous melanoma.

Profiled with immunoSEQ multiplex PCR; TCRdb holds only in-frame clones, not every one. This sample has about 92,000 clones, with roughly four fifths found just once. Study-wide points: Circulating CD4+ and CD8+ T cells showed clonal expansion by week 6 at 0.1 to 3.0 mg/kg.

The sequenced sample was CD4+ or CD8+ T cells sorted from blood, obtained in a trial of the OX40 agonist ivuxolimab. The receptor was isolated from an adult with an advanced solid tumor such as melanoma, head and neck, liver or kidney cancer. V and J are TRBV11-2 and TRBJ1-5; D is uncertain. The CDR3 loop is CASSQEAKNGYQPQHF. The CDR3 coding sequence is TGTGCCAGCAGCCAAGAAGCTAAAAACGGGTATCAGCCCCAGCATTTT.